These 3 T cell receptor beta chains were all obtained from the same sample, sequenced in a study of molecular identifiers for immune sequencing clone quantification. TCRdb redid the calling of the PCR reads with MiXCR, one entry per CDR3 protein. The table includes 70,000 to 95,000 distinct CDR3 sequences, around 20% detected once. Sequencing was performed on naive CD8+ T cells from blood, with Jurkat cell RNA spiked in. Stated subset: FACS-sorted CD8+CD4-CCR7+CD45RA+ naive T cells. The receptors were gathered from a human donor in good health. Some libraries in this study had Jurkat cell RNA spiked in.

This clonotype was counted many times. The J gene is TRBJ1-5, the V gene TRBV29-1; D ambiguous. Trimming took off 8 bases at V and 11 bases at J, with 19 bases between the two ends. The CDR3 runs to 12 residues. Germline CDR1 SQVTM, CDR2 ANQGSEA. Here the CDR3 DNA reads TGCAGCCCTTGGGCAGGAGCCCTAACCCAGCATTTT. Residues: CSPWAGALTQHF. The whole variable domain, remainder taken from reference TRBV29-1 and TRBJ1-5, is SAVISQKPSRDICQRGTSLTIQCQVDSQVTMMFWYRQQPGQSLTLIATANQGSEATYESGFVIDKFPISRPNLTFSTLTVSNMSPEDSSIYLCSPWAGALTQHFGDGTRLSIL.

This clonotype occurred many times. V is TRBV28 and J is TRBJ1-5; 9 nucleotides align to TRBD1. The germline V gene has CDR1 MDHEN and CDR2 SYDVKM. The CDR3 sequence is 14 residues long. Trimming removed 7 bases from V and 5 bases from J; junction bases left unmatched: 6. The CDR3 region has the DNA TGTGCCAGCACGGGACAGGGAATAGATCAGCCCCAGCATTTT. Amino acids: CASTGQGIDQPQHF.

This clonotype was seen many times. The chain combines TRBV20-1 with TRBJ2-7; 13 bases map to TRBD2. The junction had 8 bases not matched to a gene; V was cut back by 1 base and J by 2 bases. CDR1 DFQATT and CDR2 SNEGSKA come from the germline V gene (reference sequence). CDR3 length equals 17 residues. The CDR3 DNA reads as TGCAGTGCTAGAGGGACTAGCGGGGGCAGGGCCACCTACGAGCAGTACTTC. This codes for CSARGTSGGRATYEQYF.